These T cell receptor beta chains were read from a single sample in a study of T cells in Graves' hyperthyroidism and ophthalmopathy. TCRdb processed the multiplex PCR reads anew with MiXCR; each CDR3 protein has one entry. The sample shows 600,000 to 650,000 distinct CDR3 sequences, less than 25% of them seen only once. The sample taken for sequencing was blood. The receptors here all came from a man younger than 40 with Graves' ophthalmopathy. The CDR3 runs from the conserved cysteine through the conserved F or W. The order of the fields is clone size, V gene, D gene, J gene, CDR3 protein, CDR3 DNA. The D gene is left open where the match is weak. The size field is filled for only some rows; it gives once, few, many or a size class.

few	TRBV20-1	TRBD2	TRBJ2-5	CSAGTSGRVYETQYF	TGCAGTGCGGGGACTAGCGGGAGGGTTTATGAGACCCAGTACTTC
many	TRBV28	-	TRBJ1-3	CASGGNTIYF	TGTGCCAGCGGGGGAAACACCATATATTTT
-	TRBV20-1	-	TRBJ2-5	CSALDLRLAETQYF	TGCAGTGCCCTAGACTTGCGCCTGGCGGAGACCCAGTACTTC
many	TRBV3-1	-	TRBJ2-3	CASSQESGSGTDTQYF	TGTGCCAGCAGCCAAGAGTCCGGGAGTGGCACAGATACGCAGTATTTT
few	TRBV28	TRBD2	TRBJ2-4	CASTKLAGGQSVAKNIQYF	TGTGCCAGCACTAAACTAGCGGGAGGGCAGTCAGTAGCCAAAAACATTCAGTACTTC
few	TRBV10-3	TRBD2	TRBJ2-1	CAISEELPGLAGEDSYNEQFF	TGTGCCATCAGTGAGGAGCTCCCGGGACTAGCGGGAGAAGACTCCTACAATGAGCAGTTCTTC
many	TRBV30	TRBD1	TRBJ1-3	CAWSGGTASSSGNTIYF	TGTGCCTGGAGTGGGGGGACAGCCTCGAGCTCTGGAAACACCATATATTTT
few	TRBV27	-	TRBJ2-3	CASSLWTSTDTQYF	TGTGCCAGCAGTCTATGGACTAGCACAGATACGCAGTATTTT
many	TRBV5-1	TRBD2	TRBJ2-1	CASSFPREGSNEQFF	TGCGCCAGCAGCTTTCCCCGGGAGGGGAGTAATGAGCAGTTCTTC
few	TRBV15	TRBD2	TRBJ2-7	CATRRGRDLEQYF	TGTGCCACCCGCCGCGGGAGGGACTTGGAGCAGTACTTC
-	TRBV20-1	TRBD2	TRBJ2-7	CSALSGEAGEQYF	TGCAGTGCTTTGAGCGGGGAGGCTGGGGAGCAGTACTTC
-	TRBV29-1	-	TRBJ2-7	CSVEGERYEQYF	TGCAGCGTTGAGGGAGAACGCTACGAGCAGTACTTC
-	TRBV9	TRBD1	TRBJ2-2	CASSVGQGENTGELFF	TGTGCCAGCAGCGTAGGACAGGGGGAAAACACCGGGGAGCTGTTTTTT
many	TRBV20-1	-	TRBJ2-7	CSARQQGLGSYEQYF	TGCAGTGCTAGACAACAGGGATTGGGGTCCTACGAGCAGTACTTC
many	TRBV5-1	-	TRBJ2-3	CASSLAFLPGRTDTQYF	TGCGCCAGCAGCTTGGCGTTCTTGCCAGGGAGGACAGATACGCAGTATTTT
-	TRBV6-9	-	TRBJ2-3	CASSYLDSLTDTQYF	TGTGCCAGCAGTTATTTGGACAGTCTCACAGATACGCAGTATTTT
few	TRBV6-5	-	TRBJ1-6	CASSYSARSYNSPLHF	TGTGCCAGCAGTTACTCGGCTCGCTCCTATAATTCACCCCTCCACTTT
many	TRBV30	-	TRBJ2-1	CAWSRYEQFF	TGTGCCTGGAGTCGGTATGAGCAGTTCTTC
few	TRBV15	-	TRBJ1-1	CATSTREFPEAFF	TGTGCCACCAGTACCCGGGAGTTCCCTGAAGCTTTCTTT
-	TRBV9	-	TRBJ2-1	CASSSSPAPRGDEQFF	TGTGCCAGCAGCTCCTCGCCGGCCCCTAGGGGCGATGAGCAGTTCTTC
few	TRBV4-1	TRBD2	TRBJ2-7	CASSQPSTSGAHEQYF	TGCGCCAGCAGCCAACCTTCGACTAGCGGGGCCCACGAGCAGTACTTC
few	TRBV7-9	-	TRBJ2-7	CASSLDSPEQYF	TGTGCCAGCAGCTTAGACAGCCCTGAGCAGTACTTC
-	TRBV19	-	TRBJ1-1	CASIPGQTNTEAFF	TGTGCCAGTATACCAGGACAGACGAACACTGAAGCTTTCTTT
few	TRBV15	-	TRBJ2-7	CATSRVAGTYEQYF	TGTGCCACCAGCAGAGTAGCAGGTACCTACGAGCAGTACTTC
-	TRBV9	-	TRBJ1-5	CASSKSNSNQPQHF	TGTGCCAGCAGCAAATCAAATAGCAATCAGCCCCAGCATTTT
many	TRBV11-2	TRBD1	TRBJ1-4	CASSLNRGSGEKLFF	TGTGCCAGCAGCTTAAACAGGGGAAGTGGTGAAAAACTGTTTTTT
few	TRBV18	TRBD1	TRBJ1-1	CASSLQGVAEAFF	TGTGCCAGCTCACTACAGGGGGTAGCTGAAGCTTTCTTT
-	TRBV5-1	-	TRBJ2-3	CASSLDSADTQYF	TGCGCCAGCAGCTTGGATAGTGCAGATACGCAGTATTTT
few	TRBV27	-	TRBJ2-1	CASSLSTPYNEQFF	TGTGCCAGCAGTTTAAGCACACCGTACAATGAGCAGTTCTTC
many	TRBV6-1	-	TRBJ1-2	CASRRAGPWDGRRGYTF	TGTGCCAGCAGGAGGGCGGGTCCCTGGGACGGTCGACGTGGCTACACCTTC
few	TRBV7-9	-	TRBJ2-7	CASRRRESQGYEQYF	TGTGCCAGCAGACGACGGGAATCCCAAGGTTACGAGCAGTACTTC
-	TRBV19	-	TRBJ1-2	CASTIGGVQAGYTF	TGTGCCAGTACCATAGGCGGCGTACAGGCTGGCTACACCTTC
few	TRBV28	-	TRBJ1-2	CASATDSYRYTF	TGTGCCAGTGCGACGGACAGCTATCGCTACACCTTC
few	TRBV20-1	TRBD2	TRBJ2-7	CSARVTAGAYEQYF	TGCAGTGCTAGAGTTACAGCGGGGGCCTACGAGCAGTACTTC
-	TRBV7-2	TRBD2	TRBJ2-1	CASNYPTSGYHSYNEQFF	TGTGCCAGCAACTATCCGACTAGCGGATACCACTCCTACAATGAGCAGTTCTTC
many	TRBV5-1	TRBD1	TRBJ1-2	CASSRGQGDGYTF	TGCGCCAGCAGTCGAGGACAGGGTGATGGCTACACCTTC
-	TRBV6-2/TRBV6-3	TRBD1	TRBJ2-2	CASSYSRTGQNTGELFF	TGTGCCAGCAGTTACTCGAGGACAGGACAGAACACCGGGGAGCTGTTTTTT
-	TRBV7-9	-	TRBJ2-5	CASSLEKASVGETQYF	TGTGCCAGCAGCTTAGAGAAGGCTTCAGTGGGAGAGACCCAGTACTTC
few	TRBV28	-	TRBJ1-2	CASSSPSAGGSGYTF	TGTGCCAGCAGTTCACCATCAGCCGGTGGCTCTGGCTACACCTTC
many	TRBV2	-	TRBJ2-4	CASRGAGLAKNIQYF	TGTGCCAGCAGGGGAGCGGGCCTAGCCAAAAACATTCAGTACTTC
many	TRBV28	TRBD2	TRBJ2-1	CASSGGTSGQPYNEQFF	TGTGCCAGCAGTGGGGGGACTAGCGGCCAACCCTACAATGAGCAGTTCTTC
-	TRBV24-1	-	TRBJ2-5	CATSDFTYGETQYF	TGTGCCACCAGTGATTTTACATACGGGGAGACCCAGTACTTC
few	TRBV5-6	TRBD1	TRBJ2-5	CASSFRTGDPDF	TGTGCCAGCAGCTTTAGAACAGGGGATCCCGACTTC
-	TRBV5-1	TRBD1	TRBJ2-7	CASSLWDSGDEQYF	TGCGCCAGCAGCTTGTGGGACAGTGGGGACGAGCAGTACTTC
-	TRBV28	TRBD1	TRBJ1-1	CASSPLPGQGNTEAFF	TGTGCCAGCAGTCCCCTCCCGGGACAGGGGAACACTGAAGCTTTCTTT
few	TRBV7-2	-	TRBJ2-7	CASSLAHSGYYEQYF	TGTGCCAGCAGCCTGGCGCATAGCGGATACTACGAGCAGTACTTC
many	TRBV27	TRBD1	TRBJ1-5	CASSLWGTDQPQHF	TGTGCCAGCTCCCTATGGGGGACAGATCAGCCCCAGCATTTT
-	TRBV3-1	-	TRBJ2-7	CASSQGLTLDEQYF	TGTGCCAGCAGCCAAGGACTAACTTTGGATGAGCAGTACTTC
few	TRBV28	-	TRBJ2-1	CASSPGIATGYEQFF	TGTGCCAGCAGTCCCGGAATAGCGACGGGCTATGAGCAGTTCTTC
many	TRBV28	-	TRBJ2-5	CASSGVIQETQYF	TGTGCCAGCAGCGGGGTTATCCAAGAGACCCAGTACTTC
-	TRBV20-1	-	TRBJ2-1	CSAFRAGDSNEQFF	TGCAGTGCTTTCCGGGCGGGGGACAGTAATGAGCAGTTCTTC
few	TRBV27	TRBD1	TRBJ1-5	CASRSGQAYNQPQHF	TGTGCCAGCAGGTCGGGACAGGCCTACAATCAGCCCCAGCATTTT
few	TRBV28	TRBD1	TRBJ1-3	CASSLDRGNGNTIYF	TGTGCCAGCAGCCTGGACAGGGGGAATGGAAACACCATATATTTT
few	TRBV4-2	-	TRBJ2-7	CASRPLESSYEQYF	TGTGCCAGCAGACCCCTAGAAAGCTCCTACGAGCAGTACTTC
-	TRBV4-3	TRBD1	TRBJ2-6	CASSPWTGVGANVLTF	TGCGCCAGCAGCCCCTGGACAGGGGTTGGGGCCAACGTCCTGACTTTC
few	TRBV12-3/TRBV12-4	-	TRBJ2-7	CATSRAIEYEQYF	TGTGCCACTTCCAGGGCTATAGAATACGAGCAGTACTTC
few	TRBV7-2	-	TRBJ2-2	CASSWSPGELFF	TGTGCCAGCAGCTGGAGCCCCGGGGAGCTGTTTTTT
few	TRBV7-9	-	TRBJ2-7	CASSNQSPSYEQYF	TGTGCCAGCAGTAATCAGAGCCCCTCCTACGAGCAGTACTTC
many	TRBV11-2	-	TRBJ1-1	CASSHLQGGTEAFF	TGTGCCAGCAGCCATCTACAGGGTGGCACTGAAGCTTTCTTT
many	TRBV3-1	TRBD2	TRBJ2-1	CASSRTSGLYNEQFF	TGTGCCAGCAGCAGGACTAGCGGGCTCTACAATGAGCAGTTCTTC